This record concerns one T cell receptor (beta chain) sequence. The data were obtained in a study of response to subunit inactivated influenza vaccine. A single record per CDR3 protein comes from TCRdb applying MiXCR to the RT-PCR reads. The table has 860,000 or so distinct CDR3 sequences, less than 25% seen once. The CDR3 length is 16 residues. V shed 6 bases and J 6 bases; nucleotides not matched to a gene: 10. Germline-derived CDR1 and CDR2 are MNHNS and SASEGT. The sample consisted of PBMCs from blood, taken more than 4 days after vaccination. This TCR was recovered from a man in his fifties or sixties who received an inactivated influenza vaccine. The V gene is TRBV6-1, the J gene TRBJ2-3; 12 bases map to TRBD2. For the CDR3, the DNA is TGTGCCAGCAGGACACCTAGCGGGGGGGCGGGGGATACGCAGTATTTT. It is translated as CASRTPSGGAGDTQYF.